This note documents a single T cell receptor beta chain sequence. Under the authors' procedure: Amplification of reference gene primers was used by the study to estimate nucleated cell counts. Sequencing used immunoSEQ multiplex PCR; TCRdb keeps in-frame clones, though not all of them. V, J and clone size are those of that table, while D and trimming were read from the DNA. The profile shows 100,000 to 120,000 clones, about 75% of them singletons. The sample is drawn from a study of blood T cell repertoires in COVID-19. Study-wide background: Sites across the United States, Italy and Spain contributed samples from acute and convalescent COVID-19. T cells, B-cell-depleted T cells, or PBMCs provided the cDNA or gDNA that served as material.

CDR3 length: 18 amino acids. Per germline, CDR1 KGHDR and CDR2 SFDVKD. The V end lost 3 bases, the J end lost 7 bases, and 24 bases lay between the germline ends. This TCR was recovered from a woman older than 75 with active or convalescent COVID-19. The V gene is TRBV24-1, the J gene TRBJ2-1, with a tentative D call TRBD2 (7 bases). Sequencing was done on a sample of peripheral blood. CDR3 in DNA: TGTGCCACCAGTGATCGACTAGTGGGGGGGCCTATGAGGAATGAGCAGTTCTTC. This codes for CATSDRLVGGPMRNEQFF.